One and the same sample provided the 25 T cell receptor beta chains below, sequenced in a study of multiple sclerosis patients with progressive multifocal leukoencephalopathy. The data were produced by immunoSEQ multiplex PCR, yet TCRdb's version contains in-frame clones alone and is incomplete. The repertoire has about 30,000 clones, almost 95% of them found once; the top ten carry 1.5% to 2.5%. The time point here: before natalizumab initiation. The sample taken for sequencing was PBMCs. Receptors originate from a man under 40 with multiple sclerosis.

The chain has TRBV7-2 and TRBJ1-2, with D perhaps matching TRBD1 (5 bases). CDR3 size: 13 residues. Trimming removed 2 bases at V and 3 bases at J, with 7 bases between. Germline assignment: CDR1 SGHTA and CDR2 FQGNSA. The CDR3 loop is CASSLRGDYGYTF. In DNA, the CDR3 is TGTGCCAGCAGCTTAAGGGGAGACTATGGCTACACCTTC.

CDR3 in DNA: TGTGCCAGCAGCGTAGCTAAGCGGACATCGTCTCATAGTGAGCAGTTCTTC. It yields the protein CASSVAKRTSSHSEQFF. V gene TRBV9 combines with J gene TRBJ2-1, with D perhaps matching TRBD1 or TRBD2 (5 bases each). V lost 0 bases, J lost 9 bases, and 22 bases lay in between. This CDR3 is built from 17 residues. Germline V CDR1 and CDR2: SGDLS, YYNGEE.

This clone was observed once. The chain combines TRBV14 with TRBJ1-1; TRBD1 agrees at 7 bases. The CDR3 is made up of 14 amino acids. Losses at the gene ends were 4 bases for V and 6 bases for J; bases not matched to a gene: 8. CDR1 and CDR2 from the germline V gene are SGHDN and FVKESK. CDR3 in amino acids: CASSLTWGTAEAFF. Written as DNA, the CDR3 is TGTGCCAGCAGCCTGACTTGGGGGACAGCTGAAGCTTTCTTT.

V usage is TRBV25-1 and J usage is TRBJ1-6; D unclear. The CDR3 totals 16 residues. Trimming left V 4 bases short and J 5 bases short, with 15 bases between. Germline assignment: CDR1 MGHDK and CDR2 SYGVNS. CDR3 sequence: CASSVTWTGDNSPLHF. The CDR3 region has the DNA TGTGCCAGCAGTGTGACTTGGACGGGAGATAATTCACCCCTCCACTTT.

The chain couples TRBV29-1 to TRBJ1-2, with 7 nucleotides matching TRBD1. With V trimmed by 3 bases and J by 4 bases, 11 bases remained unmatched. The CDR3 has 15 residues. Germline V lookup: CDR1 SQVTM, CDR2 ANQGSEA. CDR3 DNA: TGCAGCGTTGACAATCGACAGGGCGTTTTCTATGGCTACACCTTC. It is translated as CSVDNRQGVFYGYTF.

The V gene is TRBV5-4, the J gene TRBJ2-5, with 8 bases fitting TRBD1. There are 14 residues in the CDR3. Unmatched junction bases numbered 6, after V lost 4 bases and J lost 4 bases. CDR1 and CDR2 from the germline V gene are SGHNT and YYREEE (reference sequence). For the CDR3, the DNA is TGTGCCAGCAGCCCGACAGGGGTTGGAGAGACCCAGTACTTC. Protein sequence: CASSPTGVGETQYF. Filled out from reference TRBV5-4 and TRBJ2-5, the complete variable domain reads ETGVTQSPTHLIKTRGQQVTLRCSSQSGHNTVSWYQQALGQGPQFIFQYYREEENGRGNFPPRFSGLQFPNYSSELNVNALELDDSALYLCASSPTGVGETQYFGPGTRLLVL.

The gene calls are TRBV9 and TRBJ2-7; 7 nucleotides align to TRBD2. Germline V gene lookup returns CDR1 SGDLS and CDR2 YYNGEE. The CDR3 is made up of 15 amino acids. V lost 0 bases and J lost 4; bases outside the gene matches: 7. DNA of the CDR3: TGTGCCAGCAGCGTAGACCTAGCGGCGCCTTACGAGCAGTACTTC. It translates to CASSVDLAAPYEQYF.

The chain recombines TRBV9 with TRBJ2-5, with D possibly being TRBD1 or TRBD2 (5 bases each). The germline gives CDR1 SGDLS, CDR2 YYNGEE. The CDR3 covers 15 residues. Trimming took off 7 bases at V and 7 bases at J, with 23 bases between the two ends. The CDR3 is CASGATGTFRGTQYF. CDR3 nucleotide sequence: TGTGCCAGCGGGGCCACCGGGACCTTTCGAGGGACCCAGTACTTC.

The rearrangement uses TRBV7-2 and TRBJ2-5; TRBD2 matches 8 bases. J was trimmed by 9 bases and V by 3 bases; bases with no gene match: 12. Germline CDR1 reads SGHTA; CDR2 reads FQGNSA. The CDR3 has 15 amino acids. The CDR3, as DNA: TGTGCCAGCAGCTTGGCCGGGACTAGGGGCGGGTCCCAGTACTTC. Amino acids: CASSLAGTRGGSQYF.

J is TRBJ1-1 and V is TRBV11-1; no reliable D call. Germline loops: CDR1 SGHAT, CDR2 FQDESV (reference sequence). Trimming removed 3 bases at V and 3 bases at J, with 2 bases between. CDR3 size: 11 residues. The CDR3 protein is CASSFDTEAFF. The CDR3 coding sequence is TGTGCCAGCAGCTTTGACACTGAAGCTTTCTTT.

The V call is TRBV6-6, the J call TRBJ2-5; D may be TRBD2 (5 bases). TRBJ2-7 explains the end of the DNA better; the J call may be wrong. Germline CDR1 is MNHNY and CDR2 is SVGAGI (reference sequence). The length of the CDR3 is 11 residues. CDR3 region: CASMDFYEQYF. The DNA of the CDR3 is TGTGCCAGCATGGACTTCTACGAGCAGTACTTC.

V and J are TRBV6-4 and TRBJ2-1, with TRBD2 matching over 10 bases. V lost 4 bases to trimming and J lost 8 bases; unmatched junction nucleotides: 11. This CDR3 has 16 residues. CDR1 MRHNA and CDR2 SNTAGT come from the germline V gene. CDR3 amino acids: CASSAVAGGTGHEQFF. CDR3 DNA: TGTGCCAGCAGTGCGGTAGCGGGAGGAACGGGCCATGAGCAGTTCTTC.

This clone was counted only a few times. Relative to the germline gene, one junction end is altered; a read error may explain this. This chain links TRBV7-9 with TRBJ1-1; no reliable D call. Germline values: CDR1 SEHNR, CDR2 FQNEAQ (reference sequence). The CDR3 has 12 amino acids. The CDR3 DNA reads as TGTGCCAGCACCTTATGGAACACTGAAGCTTTCTTT. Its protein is CASTLWNTEAFF.

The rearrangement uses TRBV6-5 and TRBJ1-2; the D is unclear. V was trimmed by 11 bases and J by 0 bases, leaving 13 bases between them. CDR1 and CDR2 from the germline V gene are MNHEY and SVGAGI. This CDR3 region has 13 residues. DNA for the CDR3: TGTGCCTGCAAGTCCCGGCCTAACTATGGCTACACCTTC. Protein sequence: CACKSRPNYGYTF.

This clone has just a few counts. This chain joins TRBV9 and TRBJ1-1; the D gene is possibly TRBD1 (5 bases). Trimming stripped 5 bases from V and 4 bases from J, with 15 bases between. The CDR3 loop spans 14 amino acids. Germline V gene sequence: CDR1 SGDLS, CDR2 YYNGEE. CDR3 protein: CASSAVGGGTEAFF. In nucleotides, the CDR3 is TGTGCCAGCAGTGCTGTGGGGGGTGGCACTGAAGCTTTCTTT. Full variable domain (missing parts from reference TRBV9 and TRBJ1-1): DSGVTQTPKHLITATGQRVTLRCSPRSGDLSVYWYQQSLDQGLQFLIQYYNGEERAKGNILERFSAQQFPDLHSELNLSSLELGDSALYFCASSAVGGGTEAFFGQGTRLTVV.

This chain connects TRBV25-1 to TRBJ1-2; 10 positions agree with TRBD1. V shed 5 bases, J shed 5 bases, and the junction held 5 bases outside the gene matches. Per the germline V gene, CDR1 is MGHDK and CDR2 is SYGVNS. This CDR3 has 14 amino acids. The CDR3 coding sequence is TGTGCCAGCAGTAAGGGACAGGGGTCGTATGGCTACACCTTC. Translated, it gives CASSKGQGSYGYTF.

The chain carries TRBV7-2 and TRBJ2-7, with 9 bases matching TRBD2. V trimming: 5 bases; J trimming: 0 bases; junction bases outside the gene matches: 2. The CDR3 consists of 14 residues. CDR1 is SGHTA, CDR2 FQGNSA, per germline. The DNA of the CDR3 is TGTGCCAGCAGCCTTAGCGGGAGCTCCTACGAGCAGTACGTC. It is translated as CASSLSGSSYEQYV.

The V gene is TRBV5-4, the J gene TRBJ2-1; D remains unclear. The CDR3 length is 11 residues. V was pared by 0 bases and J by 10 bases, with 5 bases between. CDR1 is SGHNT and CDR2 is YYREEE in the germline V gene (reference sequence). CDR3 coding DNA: TGTGCCAGCAGCTTGGTTGAAGAGCAGTTCTTC. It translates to CASSLVEEQFF.

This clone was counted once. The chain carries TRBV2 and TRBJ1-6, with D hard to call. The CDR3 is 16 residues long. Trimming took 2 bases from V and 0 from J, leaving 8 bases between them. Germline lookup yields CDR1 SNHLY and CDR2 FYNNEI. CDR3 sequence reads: CASSERRSSYNSPLHF. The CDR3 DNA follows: TGTGCCAGCAGTGAACGTAGGAGCTCCTATAATTCACCCCTCCACTTT. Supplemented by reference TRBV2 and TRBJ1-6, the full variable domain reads EPEVTQTPSHQVTQMGQEVILRCVPISNHLYFYWYRQILGQKVEFLVSFYNNEISEKSEIFDDQFSVERPDGSNFTLKIRSTKLEDSAMYFCASSERRSSYNSPLHFGNGTRLTVT.

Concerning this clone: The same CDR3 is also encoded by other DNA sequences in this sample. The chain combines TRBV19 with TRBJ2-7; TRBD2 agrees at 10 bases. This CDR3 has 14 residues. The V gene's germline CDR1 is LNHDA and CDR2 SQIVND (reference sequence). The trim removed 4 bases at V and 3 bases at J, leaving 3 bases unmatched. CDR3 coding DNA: TGTGCCAGTAGTAATAGCGGGAGGAGCTACGAGCAGTACTTC. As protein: CASSNSGRSYEQYF.

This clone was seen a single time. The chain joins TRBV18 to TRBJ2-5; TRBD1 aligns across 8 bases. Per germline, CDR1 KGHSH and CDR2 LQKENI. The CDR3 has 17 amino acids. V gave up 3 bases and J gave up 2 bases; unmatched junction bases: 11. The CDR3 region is CASSPLGQGVLQETQYF. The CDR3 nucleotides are TGTGCCAGCTCACCTCTTGGACAGGGCGTCCTTCAAGAGACCCAGTACTTC.

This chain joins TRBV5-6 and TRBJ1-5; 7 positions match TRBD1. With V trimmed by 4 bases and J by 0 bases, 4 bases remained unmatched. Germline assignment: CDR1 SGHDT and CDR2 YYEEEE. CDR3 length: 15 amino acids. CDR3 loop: CASSRYRGSNQPQHF. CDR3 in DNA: TGTGCCAGCAGCAGGTACAGGGGTAGCAATCAGCCCCAGCATTTT.

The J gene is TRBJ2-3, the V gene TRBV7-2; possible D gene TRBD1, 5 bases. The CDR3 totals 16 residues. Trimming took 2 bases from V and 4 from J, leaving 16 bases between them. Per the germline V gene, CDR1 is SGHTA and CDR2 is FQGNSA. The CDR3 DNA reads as TGTGCCAGCAGCTTATGGACAACGGGCCAATCAGATACGCAGTATTTT. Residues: CASSLWTTGQSDTQYF.

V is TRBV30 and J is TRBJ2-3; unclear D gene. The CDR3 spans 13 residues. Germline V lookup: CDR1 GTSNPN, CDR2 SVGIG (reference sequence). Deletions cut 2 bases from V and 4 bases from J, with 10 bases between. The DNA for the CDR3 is TGTGCCTGGAGTCTGAGGAGAGCAGATACGCAGTATTTT. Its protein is CAWSLRRADTQYF.

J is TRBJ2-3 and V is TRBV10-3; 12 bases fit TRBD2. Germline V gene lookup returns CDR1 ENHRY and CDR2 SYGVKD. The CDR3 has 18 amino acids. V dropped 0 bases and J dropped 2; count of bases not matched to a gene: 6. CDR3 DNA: TGTGCCATCAGTGAGTCGAGAGGGACTAGCGGGCTCACAGATACGCAGTATTTT. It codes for CAISESRGTSGLTDTQYF.